A single sample is the source of the 18 T cell receptor beta chains below, sequenced in a study of cytomegalovirus exposure and HLA in healthy donors. Researchers ran the PCR with 60 Vbeta and 13 Jbeta primers. Clones were sequenced by immunoSEQ multiplex PCR, and TCRdb holds only the in-frame ones, with some missing. The data hold 200,000 to 250,000 clones, with approximately 70% observed a single time. Source material: PBMCs. These receptors were collected from a woman aged 25 to 39 in good health and CMV-seronegative.

The rearrangement joins TRBV30 to TRBJ1-1, with 10 positions matching TRBD1. After removal of 5 bases from V and 4 bases from J, the junction contained 7 bases not matched to a gene. CDR3 length: 14 residues. Germline assignment: CDR1 GTSNPN and CDR2 SVGIG (reference sequence). In DNA form, the CDR3 reads TGTGCCTGGCAGTCGACAGGGGGCGGCACTGAAGCTTTCTTT. Amino acids: CAWQSTGGGTEAFF.

This clone was detected only a few times. This chain connects TRBV7-9 to TRBJ2-3; the D is unclear. CDR3 length equals 15 residues. Between the trimmed V and J ends, which lost 1 base and 5 bases, there was a span of 13 bases. Germline V CDR1 and CDR2: SEHNR, FQNEAQ (reference sequence). This CDR3 reads CASSLVNGRGDTQYF. The DNA for the CDR3 is TGTGCCAGCAGCTTAGTGAACGGCCGCGGAGATACGCAGTATTTT.

V and J are TRBV6-1 and TRBJ2-7, with D possibly being TRBD1 (6 bases). Germline-derived CDR1 and CDR2 are MNHNS and SASEGT. The length of the CDR3 is 15 residues. V lost 6 bases and J 4 bases, leaving 19 bases between the germline ends. CDR3 nucleotide sequence: TGTGCCAGCAGACCAGCAGGGGTCCGCTCTTACGAGCAGTACTTC. Protein sequence: CASRPAGVRSYEQYF.

This sequence joins TRBV18 and TRBJ1-1; no firm D call. V dropped 3 bases and J dropped 0 bases, with 11 bases sitting between them. The CDR3 extends over 15 amino acids. CDR1 is KGHSH, CDR2 LQKENI, per germline. The chain's CDR3 is CASSPLEVMNTEAFF. As DNA, the CDR3 is TGTGCCAGCTCACCCCTGGAGGTCATGAACACTGAAGCTTTCTTT.

This clone has just a few counts. The chain combines TRBV19 with TRBJ2-1, with 14 positions matching TRBD2. Trimming cost V 5 bases and J 8 bases; bases outside gene matches: 8. The CDR3 extends over 16 amino acids. Germline lookup yields CDR1 LNHDA and CDR2 SQIVND (reference sequence). The CDR3 nucleotides read TGTGCCAGTAGTCCGACCGGGACTAGCGGGAGCGATGAGCAGTTCTTC. Translation gives CASSPTGTSGSDEQFF.

This clone was seen more than once but under ten times. This chain links TRBV11-2 with TRBJ1-4; 8 positions match TRBD1. The germline CDR1 and CDR2 sequences are SGHAT and FQNNGV. The V gene end was trimmed by 2 bases and the J gene end by 7 bases; junction bases not matched to a gene: 9. This CDR3 has 16 residues. Here the CDR3 reads CASSLRQGAVGEKLFF. The CDR3 nucleotides read TGTGCCAGCAGCTTAAGGCAGGGGGCAGTCGGTGAAAAACTGTTTTTT.

J is TRBJ1-4 and V is TRBV2, with TRBD1 as a possible D gene (5 bases). This CDR3 is 13 amino acids long. CDR1 and CDR2 from the germline V gene are SNHLY and FYNNEI. V lost 5 bases, J lost 5 bases, and 9 bases lay in between. CDR3 sequence reads: CASSKDSNEKLFF. The CDR3 DNA sequence: TGTGCCAGCAGTAAAGACAGCAATGAAAAACTGTTTTTT.

The chain links TRBV30 to TRBJ1-6; no clear D gene. The ends were cut back, 0 bases at V and 11 bases at J, with 11 bases in the middle. The germline gives CDR1 GTSNPN, CDR2 SVGIG (reference sequence). The CDR3 runs 13 residues. The CDR3 DNA reads TGTGCCTGGAGTGTCGGCCGCGGGGCACCCCTCCACTTT. As protein: CAWSVGRGAPLHF.

This clone has a single count. The rearrangement uses TRBV30 and TRBJ1-1; D gene unclear. Germline V lookup: CDR1 GTSNPN, CDR2 SVGIG (reference sequence). There are 12 residues in the CDR3. The V end lost 4 bases, the J end lost 2 bases, and 8 bases lay between the germline ends. The CDR3 DNA follows: TGTGCCTGGACCCTAGGTAACACTGAAGCTTTCTTT. It yields the protein CAWTLGNTEAFF.

The J gene is TRBJ2-1, the V gene TRBV7-2; 8 positions agree with TRBD2. Germline values: CDR1 SGHTA, CDR2 FQGNSA. J was trimmed by 6 bases and V by 5 bases; bases with no gene match: 12. The CDR3 has 16 amino acids. CDR3 protein: CASSPLPGGSGNEQFF. In nucleotides, the CDR3 is TGTGCCAGCAGCCCCCTTCCGGGGGGGAGCGGCAATGAGCAGTTCTTC.

The V gene is TRBV11-2, the J gene TRBJ1-1, with no clear D. In germline, CDR1 is SGHAT, CDR2 FQNNGV. This CDR3 is 14 amino acids long. Deletions cut 8 bases from V and 3 bases from J, with 16 bases between. CDR3 region: CASQPRPSDTEAFF. In nucleotides, the CDR3 is TGTGCCAGCCAACCGCGGCCCTCGGACACTGAAGCTTTCTTT.

The chain is built from TRBV30 and TRBJ1-5, with 10 bases matching TRBD1. CDR3 length equals 15 residues. The germline V gene has CDR1 GTSNPN and CDR2 SVGIG (reference sequence). The V gene end was trimmed by 2 bases and the J gene end by 6 bases; junction bases not matched to a gene: 7. The DNA for the CDR3 is TGTGCCTGGAGTCTTCCGGGACAGGGGTTTCAGCCCCAGCATTTT. Amino acid sequence: CAWSLPGQGFQPQHF. Full variable domain (remainder filled in from reference TRBV30 and TRBJ1-5): SQTIHQWPATLVQPVGSPLSLECTVEGTSNPNLYWYRQAAGRGLQLLFYSVGIGQISSEVPQNLSASRPQDRQFILSSKKLLLSDSGFYLCAWSLPGQGFQPQHFGDGTRLSIL.

The chain uses TRBV19 and TRBJ1-5, with 7 nucleotides matching TRBD1. CDR1 is LNHDA and CDR2 is SQIVND in the germline V gene (reference sequence). This CDR3 has 18 residues. V gave up 6 bases and J gave up 1 base; unmatched junction bases: 15. The CDR3 spells CASRSHLRGLRSNQPQHF. As DNA, the CDR3 is TGTGCCAGTAGGTCGCATTTGAGGGGGCTCCGAAGCAATCAGCCCCAGCATTTT.

The chain has TRBV11-2 and TRBJ2-7; D remains ambiguous. Germline V gene lookup returns CDR1 SGHAT and CDR2 FQNNGV. The CDR3 loop spans 13 amino acids. V lost 1 base and J 7 bases, leaving 11 bases between the germline ends. The CDR3 sequence: CASSLGYIWEQYF. CDR3 in DNA: TGTGCCAGCAGCTTAGGCTATATATGGGAGCAGTACTTC.

V and J are TRBV6-1 and TRBJ2-2; D ambiguous. The germline gives CDR1 MNHNS, CDR2 SASEGT. This CDR3 spans 13 amino acids. V was shortened by 6 bases and J by 6 bases, with 11 bases between the two germline ends. The CDR3 sequence is CASSERHPGELFF. CDR3 bases: TGTGCCAGCAGCGAGAGACACCCCGGGGAGCTGTTTTTT.

The chain joins TRBV5-4 to TRBJ2-5; 10 bases agree with TRBD2. Germline CDR1 is SGHNT and CDR2 is YYREEE (reference sequence). CDR3 length equals 14 residues. The V and J ends lost 4 bases and 4 bases, in that order; junction bases with no gene match: 4. The CDR3 is CASSPPSGGETQYF. CDR3 nucleotides: TGTGCCAGCAGCCCCCCTAGCGGGGGAGAGACCCAGTACTTC.

V gene TRBV2 combines with J gene TRBJ2-5, with 11 bases fitting TRBD2. CDR3 length: 15 amino acids. V was clipped by 6 bases and J by 5 bases; unmatched bases: 8. The germline CDR1 and CDR2 sequences are SNHLY and FYNNEI. The chain's CDR3 is CASSTTSGGLETQYF. The CDR3 DNA sequence: TGTGCCAGCAGCACCACTAGCGGGGGTTTGGAGACCCAGTACTTC.

The chain links TRBV6-1 to TRBJ2-5; TRBD1 matches 8 bases. Germline-derived CDR1 and CDR2 are MNHNS and SASEGT. The CDR3 runs to 14 residues. V lost 5 bases to trimming and J lost 2 bases; unmatched junction nucleotides: 4. CDR3 in DNA: TGTGCCAGCAGTCCGTGGACAGGGCAAGAGACCCAGTACTTC. Protein product: CASSPWTGQETQYF.